Described below is a single T cell receptor beta chain sequence and its context. Its antigen is unidentified. This entry is derived from a study of cytomegalovirus exposure and HLA in healthy donors. Study-wide points: Immune exposure data for these donors was limited to CMV serostatus. Roughly uniform sequencing depth across donors was assumed, possibly incorrectly.

Use of 60 Vbeta and 13 Jbeta primers characterized the PCR. Method: immunoSEQ multiplex PCR; TCRdb's copy keeps in-frame clones and lacks some. The sample gives about 170,000 clones, 82% of which show up once; about 1.5% is in the top ten. This CDR3 contains 14 residues. With 0 bases removed from V and 9 bases from J, the gap between germline ends came to 12 bases. Germline CDR1 SGHDN, CDR2 FVKESK. The sequence was collected from a male donor in good health and CMV-seronegative. The J gene is TRBJ1-3, the V gene TRBV14; no clear D. Sequencing used PBMCs. The CDR3, as DNA: TGTGCCAGCAGCCAAGAGGTGTCCTCGGGCACCATATATTTT. It specifies CASSQEVSSGTIYF.